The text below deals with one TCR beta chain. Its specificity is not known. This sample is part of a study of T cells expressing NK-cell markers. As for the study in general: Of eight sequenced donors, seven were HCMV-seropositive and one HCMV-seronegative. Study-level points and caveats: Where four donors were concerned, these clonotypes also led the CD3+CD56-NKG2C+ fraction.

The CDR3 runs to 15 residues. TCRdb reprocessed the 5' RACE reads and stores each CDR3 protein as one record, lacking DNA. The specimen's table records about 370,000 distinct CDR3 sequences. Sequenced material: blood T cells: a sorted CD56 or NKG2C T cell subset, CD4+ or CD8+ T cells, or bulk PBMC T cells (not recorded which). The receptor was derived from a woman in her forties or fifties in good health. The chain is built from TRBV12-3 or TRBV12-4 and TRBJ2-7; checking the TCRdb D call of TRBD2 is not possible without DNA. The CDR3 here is CASSPGTGGLNEQYF.